This TCR beta chain is from a study of T cell responses to AZD1222 COVID-19 vaccine. This table comes from immunoSEQ multiplex PCR, and its TCRdb copy is limited to in-frame clones, with some not included. The table records 150,000 to 200,000 clones, about 86% of them present only once. The germline gives CDR1 SGDLS, CDR2 YYNGEE. V lost 0 bases to trimming and J lost 7 bases, with 16 bases between them. The CDR3 has 15 amino acids. Study-wide findings and caveats: It was only a handful of AZD1222 recipients who were seropositive at baseline. Females outnumbered males among donors, who were mostly white British; clonal diversity was possibly underestimated.

On this clone: Its target is not known.

This clonotype was obtained from an adult in good health. This specimen consisted of peripheral blood, obtained on day 0 of AZD1222 vaccination. The genes are TRBV9 and TRBJ1-2; D is uncertain. The CDR3 bases are TGTGCCAGCAGCGTAGTGACTCTTCCCAGAGGTGGCTACACCTTC. Encoded protein: CASSVVTLPRGGYTF.